The clone carrying this T cell receptor (beta chain) has a count of ten or more. The J segment lost 3 bases and the V segment lost 5 bases, leaving 4 bases of the junction unmatched. Germline V lookup: CDR1 SEHNR, CDR2 FQNEAQ (reference sequence). This CDR3 contains 14 residues. Preparation of the TCRbeta library used unique molecular identifiers. TCRdb fed the PCR reads into MiXCR, producing one record per CDR3 protein. The sample contains 300,000 or so distinct CDR3 sequences, approximately 9.6% of which appear only once. These data belong to a study of T-cell reconstitution after alpha-beta-depleted transplantation in children.

The J gene is TRBJ2-1, the V gene TRBV7-9; 7 bases are a match to TRBD1. This receptor was obtained from a human donor who donated a stem cell graft to a child with SCID. The sample was PBMCs from the stem cell graft donor, taken from the stem cell graft. The CDR3 sequence: CASSDRDLYNEQFF. In DNA, the CDR3 is TGTGCCAGCAGCGACAGGGACCTCTACAATGAGCAGTTCTTC.